This T cell receptor beta chain derives from a study of shared clonotypes between healthy human individuals. The CDR3 runs to 16 residues. J lost 3 bases, V lost 4 bases, and 9 bases had no gene match. Per the germline V gene, CDR1 is SGDLS and CDR2 is YYNGEE. In regard to this clone: Its specificity is unknown.

The input for sorted-subset replicate PCRs was 200 ng DNA, about 30,000 T cell genomes. This table comes from immunoSEQ multiplex PCR, and its TCRdb copy is limited to in-frame clones, with some not included. Of around 1 million clones listed, approximately 76% are singletons. Study-wide results and limits: Despite large depth, sorted-subset datasets appeared incompletely sequenced. Sharing across four donors was highest in naive CD4 (around 5%) and lowest in memory CD8 (roughly 0.4%). Across subsets, estimated richness was generally greater for naive than for memory populations.

This chain joins TRBV9 and TRBJ2-2, with TRBD1 identical over 7 bases. The source material was memory CD4+ T cells sorted from blood. Subset noted: CD45RA-negative fraction. The TCR was taken from a man between 18 and 29 years old in good health. CDR3 sequence reads: CASSPQDRKDTGELFF. The DNA for the CDR3 is TGTGCCAGCAGCCCGCAGGACAGGAAGGACACCGGGGAGCTGTTTTTT. Filled out from reference TRBV9 and TRBJ2-2, the complete variable domain reads DSGVTQTPKHLITATGQRVTLRCSPRSGDLSVYWYQQSLDQGLQFLIQYYNGEERAKGNILERFSAQQFPDLHSELNLSSLELGDSALYFCASSPQDRKDTGELFFGEGSRLTVL.